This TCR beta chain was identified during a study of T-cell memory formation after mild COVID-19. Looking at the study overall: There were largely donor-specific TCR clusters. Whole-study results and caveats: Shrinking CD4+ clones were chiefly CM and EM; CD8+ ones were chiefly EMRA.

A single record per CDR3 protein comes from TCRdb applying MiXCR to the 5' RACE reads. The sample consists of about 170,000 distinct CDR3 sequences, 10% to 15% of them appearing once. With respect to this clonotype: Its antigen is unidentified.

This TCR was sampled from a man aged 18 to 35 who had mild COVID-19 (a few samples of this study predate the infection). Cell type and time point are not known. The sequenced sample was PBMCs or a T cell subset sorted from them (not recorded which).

CDR3 nucleotide sequence: TGTGCCACCAGTGATTTCAATGAGCAGTTCTTC. Protein sequence: CATSDFNEQFF. J is TRBJ2-1 and V is TRBV24-1; no firm D call. With 1 base removed from V and 6 bases from J, the gap between germline ends came to 0 bases. CDR3 length: 11 amino acids. Germline CDR1 is KGHDR and CDR2 is SFDVKD.